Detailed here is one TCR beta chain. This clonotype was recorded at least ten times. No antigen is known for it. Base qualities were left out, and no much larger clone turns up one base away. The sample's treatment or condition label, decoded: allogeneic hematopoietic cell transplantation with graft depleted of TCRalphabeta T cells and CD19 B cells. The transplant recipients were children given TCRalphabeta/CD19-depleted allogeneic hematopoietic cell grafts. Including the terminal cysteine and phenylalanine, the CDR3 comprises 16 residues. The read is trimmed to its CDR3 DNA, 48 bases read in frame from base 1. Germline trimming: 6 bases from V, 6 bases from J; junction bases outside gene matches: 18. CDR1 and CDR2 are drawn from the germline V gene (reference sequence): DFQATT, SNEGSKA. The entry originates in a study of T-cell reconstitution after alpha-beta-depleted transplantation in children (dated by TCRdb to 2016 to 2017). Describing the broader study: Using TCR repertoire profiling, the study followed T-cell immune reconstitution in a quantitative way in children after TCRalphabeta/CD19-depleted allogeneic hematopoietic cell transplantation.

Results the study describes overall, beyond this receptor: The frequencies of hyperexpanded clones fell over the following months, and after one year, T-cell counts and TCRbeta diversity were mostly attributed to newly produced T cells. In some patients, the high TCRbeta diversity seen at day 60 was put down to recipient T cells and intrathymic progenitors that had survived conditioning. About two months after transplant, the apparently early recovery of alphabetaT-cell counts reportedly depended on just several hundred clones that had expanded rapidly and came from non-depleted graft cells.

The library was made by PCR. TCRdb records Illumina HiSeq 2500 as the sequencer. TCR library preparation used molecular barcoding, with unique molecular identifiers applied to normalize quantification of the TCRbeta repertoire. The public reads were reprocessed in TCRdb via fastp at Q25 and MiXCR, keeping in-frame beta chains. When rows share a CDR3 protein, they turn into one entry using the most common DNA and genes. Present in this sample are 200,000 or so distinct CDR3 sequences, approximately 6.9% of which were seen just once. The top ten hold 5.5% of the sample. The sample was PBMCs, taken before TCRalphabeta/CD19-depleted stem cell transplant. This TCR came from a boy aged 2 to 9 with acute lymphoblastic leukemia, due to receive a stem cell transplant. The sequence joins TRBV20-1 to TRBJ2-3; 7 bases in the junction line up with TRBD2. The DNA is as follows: TGCAGTGCGGGGCCGGGAGCGGGGACGAATTTTGATACGCAGTATTTT. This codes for CSAGPGAGTNFDTQYF.